This entry lists 20 T cell receptor beta chains sequenced from one sample in a study of T cell responses to AZD1222 COVID-19 vaccine. Profiled with immunoSEQ multiplex PCR; TCRdb holds only in-frame clones, not every one. The sample has under 130,000 clones, more than 75% seen once. The sequencing here drew on peripheral blood, taken on day 0 of AZD1222 vaccination. Every receptor here comes from an adult in good health.

The rearrangement uses TRBV5-4 and TRBJ2-4, with D maybe TRBD2 (5 bases). Germline lookup yields CDR1 SGHNT and CDR2 YYREEE (reference sequence). Trimming removed 0 bases at V and 1 base at J, with 5 bases between. The CDR3 totals 14 residues. The CDR3 nucleotides are TGTGCCAGCAGCTTGGGCGGGGCCAAAAACATTCAGTACTTC. It specifies CASSLGGAKNIQYF.

The chain couples TRBV19 to TRBJ2-3; TRBD2 aligns across 13 bases. Germline assignment: CDR1 LNHDA and CDR2 SQIVND (reference sequence). This CDR3 spans 17 amino acids. J gave up 3 bases and V 5 bases, and 8 bases lay outside the gene matches. The CDR3 sequence: CASSSTRTSGSTDTQYF. For the CDR3, the DNA is TGTGCCAGTAGTTCAACTCGGACTAGCGGGAGTACAGATACGCAGTATTTT.

This chain uses TRBV2 with TRBJ1-3; possible D gene TRBD1, 5 bases. The CDR3 extends over 11 amino acids. Germline assignment: CDR1 SNHLY and CDR2 FYNNEI. V was clipped by 9 bases and J by 7 bases, with 10 bases between them. The CDR3 DNA sequence: TGTGCCAGGGGGGTCCGGAACACCATATATTTT. This sequence encodes CARGVRNTIYF.

For this clone: Other DNA sequences from this sample encode an identical CDR3 as well. V usage is TRBV6-5 and J usage is TRBJ1-1; D is ambiguous. Per the germline V gene, CDR1 is MNHEY and CDR2 is SVGAGI. Trimming cost V 1 base and J 0 bases, with 3 bases left between them. The CDR3 is made up of 13 amino acids. Here the CDR3 DNA reads TGTGCCAGCAGTTACTTACTGAACACTGAAGCTTTCTTT. As protein: CASSYLLNTEAFF.

This sequence joins TRBV7-6 and TRBJ1-3; TRBD1 is a possible D gene (5 bases). The germline gives CDR1 SGHVS, CDR2 FNYEAQ. With 5 bases removed from V and 0 bases from J, the gap between germline ends came to 23 bases. There are 19 residues in the CDR3. The CDR3 DNA follows: TGTGCCAGCAGCCCGCTTATCGGGGCTACACCGTTCTCTGGAAACACCATATATTTT. Residues: CASSPLIGATPFSGNTIYF.

The chain combines TRBV2 with TRBJ1-5; TRBD1 matches 9 bases. V shed 6 bases and J 7 bases; nucleotides not matched to a gene: 13. The germline V gene has CDR1 SNHLY and CDR2 FYNNEI. CDR3 length: 16 residues. In DNA, the CDR3 is TGTGCCAGCAGGGATCAACGGACAGGGGCTGTACAGCCCCAGCATTTT. It specifies CASRDQRTGAVQPQHF.

This clone was observed a handful of times. The rearrangement joins TRBV28 to TRBJ1-5; 9 bases match TRBD1. Trimming removed 6 bases from V and 9 bases from J; junction bases left unmatched: 6. This CDR3 region has 13 residues. CDR1 and CDR2 (germline): MDHEN, SYDVKM. CDR3 residues: CASRDTGGRPQHF. CDR3 bases: TGTGCCAGCAGAGATACAGGGGGCCGGCCCCAGCATTTT.

The V call is TRBV5-1, the J call TRBJ2-5; D is ambiguous. Trimming took off 0 bases at V and 4 bases at J, with 13 bases between the two ends. CDR1 and CDR2 (germline): SGHRS, YFSETQ. CDR3 length equals 15 residues. The CDR3 coding sequence is TGCGCCAGCAGCTTGGACTCCCGTCCGATAGAGACCCAGTACTTC. It specifies CASSLDSRPIETQYF.

The gene calls are TRBV11-2 and TRBJ2-7; 10 bases map to TRBD1. The CDR3 is made up of 16 amino acids. CDR1 is SGHAT and CDR2 is FQNNGV in the germline V gene. V was clipped by 1 base and J by 4 bases; unmatched bases: 7. CDR3 loop: CASSLVVTGGRYEQYF. In DNA, the CDR3 is TGTGCCAGCAGCTTAGTAGTGACAGGGGGCAGGTACGAGCAGTACTTC.

This clone has only a few counts. The chain carries TRBV4-2 and TRBJ1-6; D is ambiguous. Germline V lookup: CDR1 LGHNA, CDR2 YNFKEQ. V was clipped by 0 bases and J by 14 bases, with 11 bases between them. This CDR3 comprises 13 residues. CDR3 bases: TGTGCCAGCAGCCAAGATGGTTTTTCGGCCCTCCACTTT. Translating gives CASSQDGFSALHF.

This clone occurred once. V gene TRBV9 combines with J gene TRBJ2-2; no clear D. Germline CDR1 SGDLS, CDR2 YYNGEE. This CDR3 is built from 15 residues. V was trimmed by 4 bases and J by 4 bases, leaving 14 bases between them. DNA for the CDR3: TGTGCCAGCAGCACTCAGGCCGGACGCACCGGGGAGCTGTTTTTT. It is translated as CASSTQAGRTGELFF.

The chain recombines TRBV6-5 with TRBJ1-2, with D unresolved. CDR1 and CDR2 (germline): MNHEY, SVGAGI. V shed 5 bases and J shed 4 bases, with 11 bases lying between them. CDR3 length equals 13 residues. The CDR3 DNA sequence: TGTGCCAGCAGTCCGACGGAAGTCTATGGCTACACCTTC. It specifies CASSPTEVYGYTF.

This rearrangement joins TRBV10-2 to TRBJ1-2; D is possibly TRBD1 (5 bases). Deletions cut 3 bases from V and 3 bases from J, with 11 bases between. The length of the CDR3 is 14 residues. CDR1 WSHSY and CDR2 SAAADI come from the germline V gene. This chain's CDR3 is CASSDKGLYYGYTF. The CDR3 DNA reads TGCGCCAGCAGTGATAAGGGGCTCTACTATGGCTACACCTTC.

The rearrangement uses TRBV19 and TRBJ2-2; 11 nucleotides agree with TRBD2. CDR1 and CDR2 from the germline V gene are LNHDA and SQIVND (reference sequence). J was trimmed by 5 bases and V by 10 bases; bases with no gene match: 3. The CDR3 is made up of 13 amino acids. DNA of the CDR3: TGTGCCACGGGACTAGCGGCAACCGGGGAGCTGTTTTTT. Its protein is CATGLAATGELFF.

A single count supports this clone. The gene calls are TRBV5-1 and TRBJ1-1; TRBD1 matches 9 bases. Trimming at V came to 0 bases and at J to 10 bases, leaving 13 bases not matched to a gene. Germline CDR1 reads SGHRS; CDR2 reads YFSETQ. The CDR3 spans 16 residues. The CDR3 region has the DNA TGCGCCAGCAGCTTGGGATCGGGACAGGGTAACTTAGGAGCTTTCTTT. Translation gives CASSLGSGQGNLGAFF.

This clone is a singleton in its sample. The chain employs TRBV5-1 and TRBJ1-1; D is perhaps TRBD1 (6 bases). The CDR3 totals 13 residues. Trimming stripped 4 bases from V and 1 base from J, with 8 bases between. CDR1 and CDR2 (germline): SGHRS, YFSETQ. The CDR3 protein is CASSVQGNTEAFF. CDR3 DNA sequence: TGCGCCAGCAGCGTACAGGGGAACACTGAAGCTTTCTTT.

The CDR3 is CASSPAHLLGEQYF. Written as DNA, the CDR3 is TGTGCCAGCAGCCCTGCGCACTTACTAGGCGAGCAGTACTTC. The gene calls are TRBV28 and TRBJ2-7, with D perhaps matching TRBD2 (5 bases). The CDR3 totals 14 residues. V gave up 6 bases and J gave up 6 bases, with 18 bases separating them. Germline assignment: CDR1 MDHEN and CDR2 SYDVKM.

The V gene is TRBV15, the J gene TRBJ2-1, with D maybe TRBD2 (6 bases). Trimming cost V 1 base and J 7 bases, with 14 bases left between them. This CDR3 is 15 amino acids long. Germline V gene sequence: CDR1 LNHNV, CDR2 YYDKDF (reference sequence). CDR3 sequence reads: CATSRVPWGGNEQFF. Written as DNA, the CDR3 is TGTGCCACCAGCAGAGTCCCTTGGGGAGGAAATGAGCAGTTCTTC.

The rearrangement joins TRBV27 to TRBJ2-1, with D possibly TRBD1 on 5 matching bases. The CDR3 is 12 amino acids. CDR1 is MNHEY and CDR2 is SMNVEV in the germline V gene (reference sequence). Deletions cut 5 bases from V and 7 bases from J, with 9 bases between. In DNA form, the CDR3 reads TGTGCCAGCAGTAAACAGGATAATGAGCAGTTCTTC. Translation gives CASSKQDNEQFF.

This chain links TRBV5-1 with TRBJ1-6; D unresolved. The germline gives CDR1 SGHRS, CDR2 YFSETQ. CDR3 length equals 15 residues. V was clipped by 3 bases and J by 7 bases, with 14 bases between them. CDR3 nucleotides: TGCGCCAGCAGCTCATCTTCGGTTCGGAATTCACCCCTCCACTTT. Protein sequence: CASSSSSVRNSPLHF.